This TCR beta chain was sequenced in a study of regulatory T cells in long-lasting Graves disease. About the study: More than 5 years of antithyroid drugs with positive TSH receptor antibodies defined persistent Graves' disease.

Study results and caveats: Persistent disease preferred TRBV28, TRBJ1-2 and TRBJ2-5. Limited sample numbers may have lowered accuracy.

This clonotype was seen only a few times. Its specificity is unknown. Building the TCR beta libraries relied on iRepertoire HTBI primers, and CDR3 regions underwent Arm-PCR. A single record per CDR3 protein comes from TCRdb applying MiXCR to the multiplex PCR reads. This sample yields 300,000 or so distinct CDR3 sequences, of which roughly a fifth are seen a single time; 25% to 35% belongs to the top ten. Germline CDR1 and CDR2: GTSNPN and SVGIG (reference sequence). The V gene lost 0 bases and the J gene lost 1 base, with 9 bases spanning the gap. This CDR3 is 14 amino acids long. As to time point: persistent/refractory GD, antithyroid drugs over 5 years with positive TRAb. The TCR library was prepared using RNA isolated from PBMCs.

The sample in question was peripheral blood mononuclear cells (PBMCs), obtained when the disease was refractory, from a patient treated with antithyroid drugs. This clonotype was sampled from a female donor with Graves disease. The chain combines TRBV30 with TRBJ1-1; D remains unclear. The CDR3 DNA reads TGTGCCTGGAGTGTATTACTCCAGAACACTGAAGCTTTCTTT. Translating gives CAWSVLLQNTEAFF.